This T cell receptor beta chain was recorded in a study of identical twins. Whole-study results and caveats: Insertions were reduced in abundant cord blood beta clonotypes but not in memory repertoires. Excess sharing by twins proved weaker in beta out-of-frame sequences.

Everyone who gave samples was a healthy Caucasian. V gave up 8 bases and J gave up 7 bases; unmatched junction bases: 10. This CDR3 is built from 14 residues. A single record per CDR3 protein comes from TCRdb applying MiXCR to the 5' RACE reads. The sample has 450,000 to 650,000 distinct CDR3 sequences, approximately 16% seen once. This clonotype has more than one count but fewer than ten. Its target is not known. This sample was also put to use in a study of yellow fever vaccine responses in identical twins. That report adds: Reportedly, the T cell response mounted by twins to vaccine seemed partly convergent, partly personalized.

The genes are TRBV12-3 or TRBV12-4 and TRBJ2-3, with 9 bases fitting TRBD2. What was sequenced was CD4+ T cells sorted from blood. The source of this sequence is a woman younger than 35 in good health. The CDR3 is CASLLAGLENTQYF. Written as DNA, the CDR3 is TGTGCCAGCTTACTAGCGGGCCTGGAAAATACGCAGTATTTT.